A single sample gave rise to the 25 T cell receptor beta chains below, sequenced in a study of OX40 agonist ivuxolimab in advanced cancers. Only in-frame clones appear in the TCRdb table, and some are missing; sequencing was by immunoSEQ multiplex PCR. This table holds around 71,000 clones, approximately 90% found once. Sequenced material: CD4+ or CD8+ T cells sorted from blood, taken in a trial of the OX40 agonist ivuxolimab. These receptors were collected from an adult with an advanced solid tumor such as melanoma, head and neck, liver or kidney cancer.

This chain links TRBV3-2 with TRBJ1-5. TRBV3-2 represents a pseudogene. The CDR3 spans 9 residues. CDR3 amino acids: CAGGQPQHF. CDR3 bases: TGTGCCGGTGGACAGCCCCAGCATTTT.

CDR3: CASSPRDSARETQYF. The CDR3 coding sequence is TGTGCCAGCAGCCCCCGGGACAGTGCCAGGGAGACCCAGTACTTC. The rearrangement uses TRBV7-8 and TRBJ2-5; 7 bases are shared with TRBD1. The CDR3 length is 15 residues. The germline gives CDR1 SGHVS, CDR2 FQNEAQ. V trimming: 5 bases; J trimming: 5 bases; junction bases outside the gene matches: 11.

This clone appeared once. This chain connects TRBV14 to TRBJ2-5, with D perhaps TRBD2 (7 bases). Trimming left V 0 bases short and J 5 bases short, with 16 bases between. The V gene's germline CDR1 is SGHDN and CDR2 FVKESK. This CDR3 comprises 16 residues. CDR3 sequence: CASSQEGGRLWETQYF. In nucleotides, the CDR3 is TGTGCCAGCAGCCAAGAGGGGGGGCGCTTATGGGAGACCCAGTACTTC.

The chain employs TRBV7-2 and TRBJ1-5; TRBD1 is a possible D gene (5 bases). CDR1 is SGHTA and CDR2 is FQGNSA in the germline V gene. Between the trimmed V and J ends, which lost 1 base and 6 bases, there was a span of 10 bases. The CDR3 has 14 residues. The CDR3 DNA is TGTGCCAGCAGCTTAGGGCCTGGGGGTCAGCCCCAGCATTTT. Protein: CASSLGPGGQPQHF. The complete variable domain, with remaining parts taken from reference TRBV7-2 and TRBJ1-5, reads GAGVSQSPSNKVTEKGKDVELRCDPISGHTALYWYRQSLGQGLEFLIYFQGNSAPDKSGLPSDRFSAERTGGSVSTLTIQRTQQEDSAVYLCASSLGPGGQPQHFGDGTRLSIL.

The rearrangement links TRBV2 to TRBJ2-5; 12 nucleotides agree with TRBD2. CDR3 length equals 13 residues. Losses at the gene ends were 7 bases for V and 6 bases for J; bases not matched to a gene: 3. Germline V gives CDR1 SNHLY, CDR2 FYNNEI. This CDR3 reads CASILAGGKTQYF. The CDR3 bases are TGTGCCAGCATTCTAGCGGGAGGGAAGACCCAGTACTTC. Looking up the rest from reference TRBV2 and TRBJ2-5 gives the full variable domain: EPEVTQTPSHQVTQMGQEVILRCVPISNHLYFYWYRQILGQKVEFLVSFYNNEISEKSEIFDDQFSVERPDGSNFTLKIRSTKLEDSAMYFCASILAGGKTQYFGPGTRLLVL.

The chain couples TRBV5-6 to TRBJ2-3; the match to TRBD2 covers 11 bases. Germline-derived CDR1 and CDR2 are SGHDT and YYEEEE. This CDR3 has 19 amino acids. The V and J ends lost 4 bases and 8 bases, in that order; junction bases with no gene match: 21. Written as DNA, the CDR3 is TGTGCCAGCAGCCCGGGACTAGCGGTAAGGACCCCAGGGCGTGTTACGCAGTATTTT. Translated: CASSPGLAVRTPGRVTQYF.

Here the CDR3 DNA reads TGCAGTGCTAGATCAACAGAAGCTTTCTTT. This sequence encodes CSARSTEAFF. The chain couples TRBV20-1 to TRBJ1-1; D uncertain. V was clipped by 2 bases and J by 8 bases, with 6 bases between them. The CDR3 extends over 10 amino acids. CDR1 DFQATT and CDR2 SNEGSKA come from the germline V gene (reference sequence).

The V and J genes are TRBV18 and TRBJ2-2, with D possibly called TRBD1 or TRBD2 (5 bases each). V dropped 6 bases and J dropped 5 bases, with 16 bases sitting between them. Germline V lookup: CDR1 KGHSH, CDR2 LQKENI. This CDR3 is 15 amino acids long. The CDR3 sequence is CASSPGTERTGELFF. The CDR3 DNA is TGTGCCAGCTCGCCCGGGACCGAGAGAACCGGGGAGCTGTTTTTT.

This clone was picked up a small number of times. The rearrangement links TRBV5-5 to TRBJ1-5, with 11 bases fitting TRBD1. Trimming at V came to 0 bases and at J to 6 bases, leaving 5 bases not matched to a gene. CDR1 and CDR2 from the germline V gene are SGHKS and YYEKEE (reference sequence). The length of the CDR3 is 16 residues. CDR3 amino acids: CASSLAGTGGGQPQHF. CDR3 nucleotide sequence: TGTGCCAGCAGCTTGGCCGGGACAGGGGGAGGTCAGCCCCAGCATTTT.

This rearrangement joins TRBV4-2 to TRBJ2-2, with 9 bases aligning to TRBD2. This CDR3 comprises 21 residues. The ends lost 0 bases at V and 4 bases at J; junction bases unmatched: 18. CDR1 is LGHNA and CDR2 is YNFKEQ in the germline V gene. This CDR3 is CASSQDRGTLRTSATTGELFF. CDR3 nucleotide sequence: TGTGCCAGCAGCCAAGATAGGGGGACATTAAGGACTAGCGCAACCACCGGGGAGCTGTTTTTT.

The V call is TRBV9, the J call TRBJ1-2; 7 positions match TRBD1. This CDR3 spans 13 amino acids. Germline assignment: CDR1 SGDLS and CDR2 YYNGEE. The junction had 6 bases not matched to a gene; V was cut back by 6 bases and J by 4 bases. This CDR3 reads CASNLGGGYGYTF. The CDR3 DNA is TGTGCCAGCAACCTAGGGGGCGGCTATGGCTACACCTTC.

This clone was counted only a few times. The chain joins TRBV7-8 to TRBJ1-1, with 8 bases matching TRBD1. Germline CDR1 reads SGHVS; CDR2 reads FQNEAQ. The CDR3 has 15 residues. Trimming at V came to 0 bases and at J to 1 base, leaving 1 base not matched to a gene. The CDR3 reads CASSLATGGNTEAFF. In DNA, the CDR3 is TGTGCCAGCAGCTTAGCCACAGGGGGGAACACTGAAGCTTTCTTT. The variable domain in full, completed from reference TRBV7-8 and TRBJ1-1, reads GAGVSQSPRYKVAKRGQDVALRCDPISGHVSLFWYQQALGQGPEFLTYFQNEAQLDKSGLPSDRFFAERPEGSVSTLKIQRTQQEDSAVYLCASSLATGGNTEAFFGQGTRLTVV.

This clone was observed once. V usage is TRBV9 and J usage is TRBJ1-5; no definite D call. V shed 0 bases and J shed 6 bases, with 7 bases lying between them. The CDR3 consists of 13 residues. From germline, CDR1 is SGDLS and CDR2 YYNGEE. This CDR3 reads CASSVGPGQPQHF. DNA of the CDR3: TGTGCCAGCAGCGTAGGTCCCGGTCAGCCCCAGCATTTT.

CDR3 coding DNA: TGTGCCAGCAGTTACTCCAAAGACCTCTACGAGCAGTACTTC. It yields the protein CASSYSKDLYEQYF. The chain couples TRBV6-9 to TRBJ2-7; D ambiguous. Germline V lookup: CDR1 MNHGY, CDR2 SVAAGI. Trimming removed 3 bases from V and 3 bases from J, with 12 bases in between. The CDR3 is 14 amino acids.

This chain links TRBV6-5 with TRBJ2-5, with D maybe TRBD2 (5 bases). The CDR3 covers 13 residues. The V and J ends lost 7 bases and 5 bases respectively, with 14 bases between them. Germline CDR1 is MNHEY and CDR2 is SVGAGI. CDR3 DNA: TGTGCCAGCAAGAACAGAGGGTTGGAGACCCAGTACTTC. Amino acid sequence: CASKNRGLETQYF.

This clone was picked up a small number of times. J is TRBJ1-1 and V is TRBV7-3; no definite D call. Trimming shortened V by 3 bases and J by 0 bases, and 11 bases separated the two germline ends. This CDR3 is 15 amino acids long. Germline CDR1 reads SGHTA; CDR2 reads FQGTGA. CDR3: CASSLWGQVNTEAFF. Here the CDR3 DNA reads TGTGCCAGCAGCTTGTGGGGTCAAGTGAACACTGAAGCTTTCTTT.

V and J are TRBV25-1 and TRBJ2-5; possible D gene TRBD1, 6 bases. The CDR3 consists of 13 residues. V was pared by 7 bases and J by 5 bases, with 14 bases between. CDR1 MGHDK and CDR2 SYGVNS come from the germline V gene. The CDR3 loop is CASTAGVRETQYF. The DNA of the CDR3 is TGTGCCAGCACCGCAGGGGTTCGGGAGACCCAGTACTTC.

DNA for the CDR3: TGTGCCAGCAGCCTTAGCGGGAGGGCCTACAATGAGCAGTTCTTC. Translation gives CASSLSGRAYNEQFF. The chain has TRBV5-8 and TRBJ2-1, with 11 positions matching TRBD2. CDR1 SGHTS and CDR2 YDEGEE come from the germline V gene. After removal of 4 bases from V and 2 bases from J, the junction contained 2 bases not matched to a gene. The CDR3 consists of 15 residues.

This clone has just one count. This chain uses TRBV6-5 with TRBJ1-2; D unresolved. Germline V gives CDR1 MNHEY, CDR2 SVGAGI. V was pared by 5 bases and J by 7 bases, with 14 bases between. The CDR3 consists of 13 residues. The CDR3 loop reads CASSTRGWGGYTF. For the CDR3, the DNA is TGTGCCAGCAGTACCCGAGGGTGGGGTGGCTACACCTTC.

V and J are TRBV28 and TRBJ1-2; 7 nucleotides match TRBD1. Germline loops: CDR1 MDHEN, CDR2 SYDVKM. The CDR3 has 15 residues. The trim removed 5 bases at V and 3 bases at J, leaving 9 bases unmatched. CDR3 DNA sequence: TGTGCCAGCAGTAGGGAACGGACAGGAGACTATGGCTACACCTTC. Encoded protein: CASSRERTGDYGYTF.

The chain joins TRBV6-6 to TRBJ2-1; TRBD2 is a possible D gene (7 bases). CDR1 MNHNY and CDR2 SVGAGI come from the germline V gene (reference sequence). Trimming removed 11 bases at V and 5 bases at J, with 16 bases between. This CDR3 has 13 amino acids. As DNA, the CDR3 is TGTGCCGGGGGGGCAGGCGCTGACAATGAGCAGTTCTTC. Its protein product is CAGGAGADNEQFF.

DNA of the CDR3: TGTGCCAGCAGCGTCACCTCGAGAGCTAATGAAAAACTGTTTTTT. Translation: CASSVTSRANEKLFF. The chain combines TRBV9 with TRBJ1-4; D unresolved. Germline CDR1 SGDLS, CDR2 YYNGEE. The CDR3 covers 15 residues. V lost 2 bases and J 3 bases, leaving 11 bases between the germline ends.

This clone is a singleton in its sample. This rearrangement joins TRBV19 to TRBJ1-1; TRBD1 matches 7 bases. CDR1 and CDR2 (germline): LNHDA, SQIVND (reference sequence). This CDR3 has 14 amino acids. V was clipped by 4 bases and J by 7 bases; unmatched bases: 9. The CDR3 sequence: CASSSLRGSGEAFF. CDR3 nucleotides: TGTGCCAGTAGTAGCCTCAGGGGGAGCGGTGAAGCTTTCTTT.

J is TRBJ2-1 and V is TRBV19, with D perhaps TRBD1 (6 bases). Germline V gives CDR1 LNHDA, CDR2 SQIVND (reference sequence). Trimming removed 3 bases from V and 5 bases from J, with 26 bases in between. This CDR3 is built from 19 residues. CDR3 in DNA: TGTGCCAGTAGTATGGGATCTGGACTTCACCCCCAGGGGAACAATGAGCAGTTCTTC. Translated: CASSMGSGLHPQGNNEQFF.

This clone was seen only once. The chain links TRBV19 to TRBJ1-4; TRBD1 matches at 7 bases. V lost 5 bases and J lost 3; bases outside the gene matches: 6. This CDR3 comprises 15 residues. The germline V gene has CDR1 LNHDA and CDR2 SQIVND (reference sequence). The CDR3 loop is CASSDGTVPNEKLFF. The CDR3 DNA reads as TGTGCCAGTAGTGATGGGACAGTTCCTAATGAAAAACTGTTTTTT.